A selection of T cell receptor beta chains follows, all from one sample in a study of cytomegalovirus exposure and HLA in healthy donors. Produced via immunoSEQ multiplex PCR; TCRdb's table is partial and in-frame only. The sample yields 120,000 or so clones, 55% to 75% seen once. The specimen sequenced was PBMCs. The receptors derive from a man aged 25-40 years in good health and CMV-seropositive. Each CDR3 is given with its conserved first and last residue. The order of the fields is J gene, D gene, V gene, CDR3 length, CDR3 protein. The D gene is left open where the match is weak.

TRBJ1-3,-,TRBV12-5,14,CASLAVSLGNTIYF
TRBJ2-7,TRBD2,TRBV7-2,16,CASSLLGLARTYEQYF
TRBJ1-4,-,TRBV4-1,15,CASSQFRVYAEKLFF
TRBJ2-7,-,TRBV11-2,12,CASSLIAREQYF
TRBJ1-2,-,TRBV30,11,CAWNVLYGYTF
TRBJ2-7,TRBD2,TRBV5-1,15,CASSHGTSGYYEQYF
TRBJ2-1,-,TRBV20-1,11,CSARLRDEQFF
TRBJ2-2,TRBD1,TRBV6-6,16,CASSYSGQGGAGELFF
TRBJ1-4,-,TRBV14,12,CASAEVPEKLFF
TRBJ1-2,TRBD1,TRBV27,16,CASSFRRGQAPYGYTF
TRBJ2-1,TRBD2,TRBV5-1,17,CASSLIAGGPSYNEQFF
TRBJ1-1,-,TRBV7-3,14,CASSLTGASTEAFF
TRBJ2-5,-,TRBV6-5,16,CASSYSMTDSFVEQYF
TRBJ1-2,TRBD1,TRBV4-1,16,CASSPGVGTANYGYTF
TRBJ1-1,-,TRBV7-3,14,CASSLTGGDTEAFF
TRBJ2-6,-,TRBV5-1,15,CASSPQSSGANVLTF
TRBJ2-7,TRBD2,TRBV2,14,CATLAGAPSYEQYF
TRBJ1-5,-,TRBV2,13,CASSGEGLQPQHF
TRBJ2-7,-,TRBV27,12,CASRPDSYEQYF
TRBJ2-5,TRBD2,TRBV19,17,CASKNPKSTSSQETQYF
TRBJ2-1,TRBD2,TRBV7-2,19,CASSLVGTSGRDRAGEQFF
TRBJ2-7,TRBD2,TRBV6-5,15,CASSYDLADLYEQYF
TRBJ2-7,TRBD1,TRBV27,15,CASSYKGARTYEQYF
TRBJ2-1,-,TRBV6-1,15,CATQQARQGSYEQFF
TRBJ2-7,TRBD1,TRBV29-1,12,CSGGQFAYEQYF
TRBJ2-1,-,TRBV6-4,15,CASSEALASVDEQFF
TRBJ2-1,-,TRBV5-4,16,CASSWDGRELLYEQFF
TRBJ2-7,-,TRBV15,15,CATSRSFGASYEQYF
TRBJ2-7,TRBD2,TRBV7-9,14,CASSTGTRGYEQYF
TRBJ2-3,-,TRBV10-1,13,CASSSGARDTQYF
TRBJ1-1,-,TRBV10-3,13,CAISRTANTEAFF
TRBJ1-1,TRBD1,TRBV28,14,CASKKRTGGKWAFF
TRBJ1-1,-,TRBV27,19,CASSFSKHRSHGKGTEAFF
TRBJ2-5,TRBD1,TRBV2,15,CASSVFGTGAAEQYF
TRBJ1-1,-,TRBV20-1,11,CSASGHREAFF
TRBJ2-4,TRBD2,TRBV11-2,14,CASSLAWTSDIQYF
TRBJ2-1,-,TRBV7-9,15,CASSFRHQSYNEQFF
TRBJ1-5,-,TRBV4-3,14,CASSQDTRGQPQHF
TRBJ2-5,-,TRBV7-2,17,CASSLRWSLGYQETQYF
TRBJ2-7,-,TRBV19,12,CASSPQGNEQYF
TRBJ1-2,TRBD1,TRBV5-1,16,CASSLNSGTGLIGYTF
TRBJ2-3,TRBD2,TRBV29-1,13,CSVEGLAADTQYF